This T cell receptor (beta chain) appears in the sequencing data of a study of T cell responses to AZD1222 COVID-19 vaccine (dated by TCRdb to the early 2020s). Study-level background: Because spike-specific TCR depth and breadth did not differ between the two schedules, AZD1222 recipients who got a second dose at roughly 4 weeks were pooled with those who got a second dose at roughly 12 weeks. Trial participants were enrolled into age subgroups of 18-55, 56-69 and 70-plus years, which contained about 150, 28 and 57 TCR-sequenced participants, respectively. TCR sequencing covered fewer than 250 trial participants: 200 to 220 given two doses of AZD1222 and approximately 26 given two doses of MenACWY control vaccine. The paper as a whole reports these results and caveats: Conclusions about previously exposed vaccinees are limited, since just 5 to 7 AZD1222 recipients were seropositive for SARS-CoV-2 at baseline. The vaccine-associated CD4 TCRs covered the entire spike protein, and the dominant responses fell in regions 160-218 and 743-854. After two AZD1222 doses, both the breadth and the depth of spike-specific TCRs were significantly higher than at day 0 and than in MenACWY recipients. Because no samples from the day 14 peak response were available, repertoires could be characterized only after the peak T cell response. Reportedly, close to half of the unique spike-specific TCRs recognized epitopes lying outside the regions that are mutated in the B.1.351 and B.1.1.7 variants. The 56-69-year group was small, and its depth increase did not reach significance, likely because of low power. Participants were mostly white British, with more females than males. The authors suggested clonal diversity may have been underestimated.

The CDR3 regions of human TCRbeta chains were analyzed by immunosequencing. For the original study's pipeline: Repertoire TCRs were checked for matches against a reference library of SARS-CoV-2-specific TCRs that had been generated using the MIRA antigen-specificity platform. Breadth meant the fraction of unique TCRs that were SARS-CoV-2-associated, whereas depth meant the fraction of total T cells that were SARS-CoV-2-associated. Each spike-specific TCR was assigned to its reactive spike region and to a CD4 or CD8 class using the MIRA data. Log10-transformed breadth and depth values were compared by one-way ANOVA with Sidak's multiple comparisons tests. TCRdb obtained this table from immuneACCESS and retained in-frame rearrangements with V and J assigned. These tables miss some clones; where compared with another copy, unresolved V genes account for less than half of the shortfall, and the remainder is unexplained. V and J calls and clone size are given by that table; D and trimming were obtained from the DNA. The sample data list 52,000 or so clones, and 84% of these were observed just once. 27% of the sample goes to the ten largest clones.

For this clone: Its cognate antigen has yet to be identified. No much larger clone exists at a distance of one base, and base qualities are not known.

The label giving this sample's time point can be read as: baseline before first vaccination. Samples from vaccinated people were obtained from the UK trials COV001 and COV002, which included a single-blind randomized controlled phase 2/3 trial of AZD1222 (ChAdOx1 nCoV-19) in healthy adults. Trial participant PBMC samples were collected at day 0 and day 28 after the second dose for TCRbeta chain sequencing. The junction shows trimming of 1 base on V and 5 bases on J, and the gene matches do not reach 6 bases of it. CDR1 is given as SGHTA and CDR2 as FQGTGA, both from the germline V gene. Inclusive of the bounding cysteine and phenylalanine, the CDR3 is 15 residues long. The DNA shown is the 45-base CDR3, in frame from base 1.

This sample comprised peripheral blood, obtained on day 0 of AZD1222 vaccination. Recombination connected TRBV7-3 to TRBJ2-5; 8 of the junction bases match TRBD1. This TCR came from an adult in good health. The CDR3 region reads CASSLSTGGGETQYF. The bases are TGTGCCAGCAGCTTAAGTACAGGGGGTGGGGAGACCCAGTACTTC.